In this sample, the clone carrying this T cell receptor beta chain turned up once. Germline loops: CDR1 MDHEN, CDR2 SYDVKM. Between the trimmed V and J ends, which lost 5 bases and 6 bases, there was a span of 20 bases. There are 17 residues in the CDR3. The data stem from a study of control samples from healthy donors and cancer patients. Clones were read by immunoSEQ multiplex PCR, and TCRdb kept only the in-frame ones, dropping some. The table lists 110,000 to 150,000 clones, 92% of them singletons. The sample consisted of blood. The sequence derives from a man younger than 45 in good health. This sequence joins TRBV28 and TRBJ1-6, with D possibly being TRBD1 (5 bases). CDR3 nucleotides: TGTGCCAGCAGTCACGGCCTAGGGGCGACACGTAATTCACCCCTCCACTTT. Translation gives CASSHGLGATRNSPLHF.